This T cell receptor (beta chain) appears in the sequencing data of a study of neurological immune-mediated disorders. The time point is: longitudinal time-point 1 (baseline). The CDR3 covers 14 residues. V was shortened by 4 bases and J by 6 bases, with 13 bases between the two germline ends. Germline CDR1 is MNHNY and CDR2 is SVGAGI (reference sequence). TCRdb independently ran MiXCR on the 5' RACE reads; one entry per CDR3 protein. The data show tens of thousands of distinct CDR3 sequences, about 3.3% seen once. This clonotype has at least ten counts. The source is a woman aged 55-70 years with multiple sclerosis. The sample was PBMCs. This chain uses TRBV6-6 with TRBJ1-5; D may be TRBD1 (6 bases). CDR3 sequence reads: CASSFSGGGQPQHF. CDR3 bases: TGTGCCAGCAGTTTCTCAGGAGGGGGTCAGCCCCAGCATTTT.